Listed here are 9 T cell receptor beta chains from one sample, sequenced in a study of cytomegalovirus exposure and HLA in healthy donors. The PCR contained 60 Vbeta and 13 Jbeta primers. TCRdb keeps only in-frame clones here, not all; method: immunoSEQ multiplex PCR. The sample consists of some 130,000 clones, roughly 80% of them appearing once. Sequences were obtained from PBMCs. These receptors all come from a man aged 25-40 years in good health and CMV-seronegative.

The rearrangement uses TRBV11-2 and TRBJ2-3; a weak D match, TRBD2 (6 bases). V lost 7 bases and J lost 6, with 17 bases in between. The CDR3 is 14 amino acids. CDR1 SGHAT and CDR2 FQNNGV come from the germline V gene. CDR3 bases: TGTGCCAGCACCTTCGGGGGTCCGGGTGATACGCAGTATTTT. It is translated as CASTFGGPGDTQYF. Full variable domain (missing parts from reference TRBV11-2 and TRBJ2-3): EAGVAQSPRYKIIEKRQSVAFWCNPISGHATLYWYQQILGQGPKLLIQFQNNGVVDDSQLPKDRFSAERLKGVDSTLKIQPAKLEDSAVYLCASTFGGPGDTQYFGPGTRLTVL.

The genes are TRBV19 and TRBJ1-5, with D possibly TRBD1 on 5 matching bases. Per the germline V gene, CDR1 is LNHDA and CDR2 is SQIVND (reference sequence). The CDR3 is 14 residues long. V lost 5 bases and J 3 bases, leaving 11 bases between the germline ends. CDR3 sequence: CASSVRQPNQPQHF. DNA of the CDR3: TGTGCCAGTAGTGTTAGACAGCCCAATCAGCCCCAGCATTTT.

The V call is TRBV28, the J call TRBJ2-7; perhaps TRBD2 as D (6 bases). The CDR3 runs 14 residues. Germline-derived CDR1 and CDR2 are MDHEN and SYDVKM. V lost 5 bases to trimming and J lost 5 bases, with 16 bases between them. This CDR3 is CASSRGRTHHEQYF. The CDR3 DNA follows: TGTGCCAGCAGTAGAGGGAGGACTCACCACGAGCAGTACTTC. Drawing the rest from reference TRBV28 and TRBJ2-7, the complete variable domain is DVKVTQSSRYLVKRTGEKVFLECVQDMDHENMFWYRQDPGLGLRLIYFSYDVKMKEKGDIPEGYSVSREKKERFSLILESASTNQTSMYLCASSRGRTHHEQYFGPGTRLTVT.

This clone has more than one count but fewer than ten. This chain uses TRBV27 with TRBJ2-7, with D possibly TRBD1 on 7 matching bases. Germline V gives CDR1 MNHEY, CDR2 SMNVEV (reference sequence). The CDR3 consists of 14 residues. Trimming took off 3 bases at V and 3 bases at J, with 12 bases between the two ends. CDR3: CASSFAQGGYEQYF. For the CDR3, the DNA is TGTGCCAGCAGTTTCGCCCAGGGGGGCTACGAGCAGTACTTC.

This clone was seen just once. J is TRBJ2-1 and V is TRBV25-1; 10 bases map to TRBD2. J was trimmed by 7 bases and V by 6 bases; bases with no gene match: 3. This CDR3 is built from 13 residues. Per the germline V gene, CDR1 is MGHDK and CDR2 is SYGVNS. The CDR3 DNA is TGTGCCAGCAGGCTAGCGGGAGCAAATGAGCAGTTCTTC. This codes for CASRLAGANEQFF.

This sequence joins TRBV4-1 and TRBJ1-2, with 7 positions matching TRBD1. This CDR3 comprises 15 residues. With V trimmed by 4 bases and J by 3 bases, 8 bases remained unmatched. From germline, CDR1 is MGHRA and CDR2 YSYEKL. The DNA of the CDR3 is TGCGCCAGCAGCCCACCGGGACAGATACACTATGGCTACACCTTC. Translating it yields CASSPPGQIHYGYTF.

This clone was seen only once. The chain links TRBV7-2 to TRBJ2-3; 7 bases are shared with TRBD2. Per germline, CDR1 SGHTA and CDR2 FQGNSA. The CDR3 spans 15 residues. J lost 3 bases, V lost 1 base, and 4 bases had no gene match. The CDR3 nucleotides are TGTGCCAGCAGCTTAGTCGCTAGCGGTACAGATACGCAGTATTTT. Its translation is CASSLVASGTDTQYF.

This chain connects TRBV30 to TRBJ1-6; weak D call: TRBD1 (5 bases). This CDR3 has 14 residues. Trimming removed 2 bases from V and 7 bases from J, with 12 bases in between. Germline CDR1 GTSNPN, CDR2 SVGIG (reference sequence). The DNA for the CDR3 is TGTGCCTGGAGTACAGGATCGGACAATTCACCCCTCCACTTT. Its protein product is CAWSTGSDNSPLHF.

The chain couples TRBV6-5 to TRBJ2-7; D might be TRBD2 (6 bases). The CDR3 has 11 residues. V was trimmed by 7 bases and J by 7 bases, leaving 11 bases between them. The germline V gene has CDR1 MNHEY and CDR2 SVGAGI. The CDR3 loop reads CASKGGGEQYF. In DNA, the CDR3 is TGTGCCAGCAAAGGTGGGGGGGAGCAGTACTTC.